One and the same sample provided the 8 T cell receptor beta chains below, sequenced in a study of a mutant IDH1 vaccine in newly diagnosed glioma. TCRdb keeps only in-frame clones here, not all; method: immunoSEQ multiplex PCR. The top ten hold less than 3% of the sample, which has around 39,000 clones, 65% to 85% seen once. The time point denotes: week 23, last vaccination. The investigators gave 300 ug of mutant IDH1 20-mer peptide in each vaccine dose, together with topical imiquimod. No cognate antigen is known for these TCRs. The sample here was PBMCs, taken from a glioma patient whose treatment included an IDH1 peptide vaccine. Receptors originate from a young woman with glioma. Some clones in this sample may be carry-over from other donors' samples.

This clone showed up just a few times. The gene calls are TRBV29-1 and TRBJ2-3, with unresolved D. CDR3 length: 14 residues. Between the trimmed V and J ends, which lost 7 bases and 1 base, there was a span of 15 bases. The germline CDR1 and CDR2 sequences are SQVTM and ANQGSEA. The CDR3 region has the DNA TGCAGCGCTCAGACTCGGGCGGGCACAGATACGCAGTATTTT. Its protein product is CSAQTRAGTDTQYF.

The V call is TRBV7-9, the J call TRBJ2-1; 12 bases line up with TRBD2. Germline values: CDR1 SEHNR, CDR2 FQNEAQ (reference sequence). CDR3 length: 19 amino acids. V shed 1 base, J shed 2 bases, and the junction held 9 bases outside the gene matches. The DNA for the CDR3 is TGTGCCAGCAGCTTAGTTGGGCTAGCGGGAGGGAGGGCCTACAATGAGCAGTTCTTC. Residues: CASSLVGLAGGRAYNEQFF.

This clone was counted a few times. The chain employs TRBV4-2 and TRBJ1-1; TRBD1 might be the D (5 bases). Germline CDR1 and CDR2: LGHNA and YNFKEQ. The CDR3 length is 15 residues. V gave up 0 bases and J gave up 1 base, with 9 bases separating them. CDR3 in DNA: TGTGCCAGCAGCCAAGATCGCGGGGCGAACACTGAAGCTTTCTTT. Translated: CASSQDRGANTEAFF.

This clone was seen a handful of times. CDR3 nucleotides: TGTGCCAGCAGCCAAGGGGCAGGGCGGGCCTATGGCTACACCTTC. This codes for CASSQGAGRAYGYTF. The V gene is TRBV4-2, the J gene TRBJ1-2; possible D gene TRBD1, 5 bases. The CDR3 consists of 15 residues. Per the germline V gene, CDR1 is LGHNA and CDR2 is YNFKEQ. The V and J ends lost 1 base and 4 bases respectively, with 13 bases between them.

J is TRBJ2-1 and V is TRBV5-1; 15 bases agree with TRBD2. The germline CDR1 and CDR2 sequences are SGHRS and YFSETQ. V lost 2 bases and J lost 9; bases outside the gene matches: 3. CDR3 length equals 15 residues. In DNA form, the CDR3 reads TGCGCCAGCAGCTTAGGACTAGCGGGGGGGCGTGAGCAGTTCTTC. This gives the protein CASSLGLAGGREQFF.

The gene calls are TRBV11-3 and TRBJ2-1; TRBD2 aligns across 14 bases. With V trimmed by 5 bases and J by 1 base, 4 bases remained unmatched. CDR3 length: 17 amino acids. Germline values: CDR1 SGHNT, CDR2 YENEEA. The CDR3 DNA reads as TGTGCCAGCAGCCCCCGACTAGCGGGAGGGTCCTACAATGAGCAGTTCTTC. It is translated as CASSPRLAGGSYNEQFF.

The chain recombines TRBV6-6 with TRBJ2-2; TRBD1 matches at 7 bases. The V gene end was trimmed by 2 bases and the J gene end by 4 bases; junction bases not matched to a gene: 4. This CDR3 comprises 15 residues. Germline lookup yields CDR1 MNHNY and CDR2 SVGAGI (reference sequence). CDR3 nucleotides: TGTGCCAGCAGTTACCCGGGACAGATCACCGGGGAGCTGTTTTTT. It is translated as CASSYPGQITGELFF.

The chain carries TRBV5-8 and TRBJ1-1; TRBD1 might be the D (6 bases). Trimming took 0 bases from V and 0 from J, leaving 15 bases between them. Germline assignment: CDR1 SGHTS and CDR2 YDEGEE. The CDR3 extends over 17 amino acids. CDR3 loop: CASSLVRSRGMNTEAFF. The CDR3 coding sequence is TGTGCCAGCAGCTTGGTCCGGTCCAGGGGAATGAACACTGAAGCTTTCTTT.